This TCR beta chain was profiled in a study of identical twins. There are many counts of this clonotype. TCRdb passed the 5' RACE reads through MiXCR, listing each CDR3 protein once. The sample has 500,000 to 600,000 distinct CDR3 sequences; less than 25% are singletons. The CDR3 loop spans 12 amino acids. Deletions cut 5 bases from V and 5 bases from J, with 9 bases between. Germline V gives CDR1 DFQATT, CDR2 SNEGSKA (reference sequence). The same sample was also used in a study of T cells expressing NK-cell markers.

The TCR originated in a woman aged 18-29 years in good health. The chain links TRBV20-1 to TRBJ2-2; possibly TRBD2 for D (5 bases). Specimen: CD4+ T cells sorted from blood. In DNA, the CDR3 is TGCAGTGCTCGAAGAGGGACCGGGGAGCTGTTTTTT. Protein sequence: CSARRGTGELFF.